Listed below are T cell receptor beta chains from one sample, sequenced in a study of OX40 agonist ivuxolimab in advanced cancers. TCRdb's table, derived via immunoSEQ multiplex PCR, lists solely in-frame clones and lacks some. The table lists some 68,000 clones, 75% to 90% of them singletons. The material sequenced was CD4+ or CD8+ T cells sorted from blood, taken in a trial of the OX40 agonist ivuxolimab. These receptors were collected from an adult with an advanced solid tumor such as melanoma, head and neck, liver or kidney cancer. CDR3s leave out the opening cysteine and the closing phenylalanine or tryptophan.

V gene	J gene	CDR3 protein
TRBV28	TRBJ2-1	ASTLSGLALTSYNEQF
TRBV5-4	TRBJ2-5	ASSLRGLAGSETQY
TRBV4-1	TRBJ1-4	ASSQFRGANEKLF
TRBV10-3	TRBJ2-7	AISESKGTDYEQY
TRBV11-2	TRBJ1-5	ASSLDRAQPQH
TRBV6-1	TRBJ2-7	ASSRQGASYEQY
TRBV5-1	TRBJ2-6	ASKSGSSGANVLT
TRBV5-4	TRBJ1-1	ASSRGGGRVNTEAF
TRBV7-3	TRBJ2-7	ASSRSAGSEQY
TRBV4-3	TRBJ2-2	ASSPDGGGELF
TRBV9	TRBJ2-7	ASSVEANHEQY
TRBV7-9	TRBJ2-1	ASTHGDGFSYNEQF
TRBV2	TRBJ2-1	ASSAGNEQF
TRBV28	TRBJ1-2	ASTSPPGESGGYT
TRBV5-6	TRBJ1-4	ASSSPPAGGKLF
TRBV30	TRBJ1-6	AWSPGGNSPLH
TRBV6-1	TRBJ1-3	ASGGTGNTIY
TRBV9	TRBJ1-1	ASSVELGDTEAF
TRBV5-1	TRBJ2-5	ASSLGLAGSETQY
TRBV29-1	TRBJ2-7	SVDRGREQY
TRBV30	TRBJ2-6	AWVKERFSGANVLT
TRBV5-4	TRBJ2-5	ASSLTKRETQY
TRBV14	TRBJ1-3	ASSQDLPSSGNTIY
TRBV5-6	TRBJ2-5	ASSRQETQY